This T cell receptor beta chain was sequenced for a study of T-cell reconstitution after alpha-beta-depleted transplantation in children. Unique molecular identifiers were incorporated when the TCRbeta library was constructed. TCRdb reprocessed the PCR reads with MiXCR, giving one entry per CDR3 protein. The sample includes approximately 800,000 distinct CDR3 sequences, 15% to 20% of them seen just once. V dropped 5 bases and J dropped 8; count of bases not matched to a gene: 5. The length of the CDR3 is 12 residues. Per the germline V gene, CDR1 is DFQATT and CDR2 is SNEGSKA (reference sequence). The chain uses TRBV20-1 and TRBJ2-1; 8 nucleotides match TRBD1. The receptor comes from a male patient younger than 18 who had a stem cell transplant for acute lymphoblastic leukemia, so the T cells may come from the graft donor. The source was PBMCs, mostly from graft donor cells, collected 360 days after TCRalphabeta/CD19-depleted stem cell transplant. In nucleotides, the CDR3 is TGCAGTGCTTGGACAGGGAACGATGAGCAGTTCTTC. Translation gives CSAWTGNDEQFF.